A single sample gave rise to the 10 T cell receptor beta chains below, sequenced in a study of radiation and T cells in renal cell carcinoma. The time point here: baseline pretreatment blood. Treatment indicated: 15 Gy SBRT to primary tumor, nephrectomy 4 weeks later. Sequencing was performed with immunoSEQ multiplex PCR; in TCRdb, only in-frame clones are kept and a portion is missing. The sample has 70,000 to 95,000 clones; 82% are singletons. Specimen: blood, collected from a patient whose treatment included radiotherapy and nephrectomy. The source of these receptors is a man in his sixties with renal cell carcinoma.

J is TRBJ2-7 and V is TRBV4-3; TRBD2 agrees at 13 bases. Germline V gene lookup returns CDR1 LGHNA and CDR2 YSLEER. After removal of 0 bases from V and 8 bases from J, the junction contained 4 bases not matched to a gene. The CDR3 consists of 15 residues. The CDR3 DNA follows: TGCGCCAGCAGCCAAGACCGGACTAGCGGGAGCAAGCAGTACTTC. The encoded protein is CASSQDRTSGSKQYF.

This sequence joins TRBV5-1 and TRBJ2-7; 7 bases are shared with TRBD2. CDR1 is SGHRS, CDR2 YFSETQ, per germline. V shed 0 bases and J 6 bases; nucleotides not matched to a gene: 6. The CDR3 contains 14 residues. CDR3 sequence (DNA): TGCGCCAGCAGCTTGGAAGCGGGATTATCCGAGCAGTACTTC. As protein: CASSLEAGLSEQYF.

The V call is TRBV5-1, the J call TRBJ2-6, with 12 bases aligning to TRBD1. Germline V gene data show CDR1 as SGHRS and CDR2 as YFSETQ. CDR3 length: 17 amino acids. J gave up 4 bases and V 3 bases, and 5 bases lay outside the gene matches. The CDR3 DNA follows: TGCGCCAGCAGCTCGGGACAGGGGGCGCGAGGGGCCAACGTCCTGACTTTC. Translation: CASSSGQGARGANVLTF.

The V and J genes are TRBV7-9 and TRBJ2-7; 9 nucleotides agree with TRBD2. Germline V CDR1 and CDR2: SEHNR, FQNEAQ (reference sequence). With V trimmed by 5 bases and J by 4 bases, 9 bases remained unmatched. This CDR3 spans 15 amino acids. This CDR3 is CASSERLADVYEQYF. In DNA, the CDR3 is TGTGCCAGCAGCGAGAGACTAGCGGACGTATACGAGCAGTACTTC.

The V and J genes are TRBV7-6 and TRBJ2-1; the D gene is possibly TRBD2 (5 bases). CDR3 length: 12 residues. Germline V CDR1 and CDR2: SGHVS, FNYEAQ. V lost 8 bases to trimming and J lost 6 bases, with 11 bases between them. Here the CDR3 reads CASSRGANEQFF. The CDR3 DNA reads as TGTGCCAGCTCCCGGGGAGCCAATGAGCAGTTCTTC.

The chain joins TRBV5-1 to TRBJ1-3, with unresolved D. The ends were cut back, 1 base at V and 4 bases at J, with 12 bases in the middle. The CDR3 sequence is 15 residues long. CDR1 is SGHRS and CDR2 is YFSETQ in the germline V gene. DNA of the CDR3: TGCGCCAGCAGCTTGCTTCCAGGTTCAGGAAACACCATATATTTT. It translates to CASSLLPGSGNTIYF.

This chain links TRBV5-1 with TRBJ1-1, with a weak D call TRBD1 (6 bases). V gave up 2 bases and J gave up 0 bases, with 23 bases separating them. The CDR3 runs to 19 residues. Germline V lookup: CDR1 SGHRS, CDR2 YFSETQ. The CDR3 protein is CASSLRGASGVGMNTEAFF. Here the CDR3 DNA reads TGCGCCAGCAGCTTACGGGGGGCGTCAGGGGTAGGGATGAACACTGAAGCTTTCTTT.

A remark on this clone: A read error may produce the germline difference seen at one junction end. The chain joins TRBV6-5 to TRBJ1-2; TRBD1 aligns across 8 bases. CDR1 is MNHEY, CDR2 SVGAGI, per germline. The CDR3 totals 13 residues. CDR3 sequence (DNA): TGTGCCATCAGTCAGGGGGCTCCCTATGGCTACACCTTC. As protein: CAISQGAPYGYTF.

The chain links TRBV5-1 to TRBJ2-2; D remains unclear. Trimming shortened V by 0 bases and J by 3 bases, and 9 bases separated the two germline ends. Germline V gene sequence: CDR1 SGHRS, CDR2 YFSETQ. CDR3 length: 15 residues. The CDR3 loop reads CASSLGSQDTGELFF. Written as DNA, the CDR3 is TGCGCCAGCAGCTTGGGTAGCCAGGACACCGGGGAGCTGTTTTTT. Using reference TRBV5-1 and TRBJ2-2 for the parts outside the CDR3, the full variable domain is KAGVTQTPRYLIKTRGQQVTLSCSPISGHRSVSWYQQTPGQGLQFLFEYFSETQRNKGNFPGRFSGRQFSNSRSEMNVSTLELGDSALYLCASSLGSQDTGELFFGEGSRLTVL.

The chain couples TRBV6-1 to TRBJ2-2; 10 bases line up with TRBD1. Germline V CDR1 and CDR2: MNHNS, SASEGT. This CDR3 is built from 15 residues. V shed 6 bases, J shed 1 base, and the junction held 2 bases outside the gene matches. This chain's CDR3 is CASRWTGGNTGELFF. The CDR3 DNA reads as TGTGCCAGCAGATGGACAGGGGGGAACACCGGGGAGCTGTTTTTT.